This entry concerns a single T cell receptor beta chain. What antigen it recognizes has not been identified. Per-base quality was not reported, and no clone a single base away is much larger than it. Separate from the approximately 730-subject first cohort, the validation cohort of 95 to 150 subjects was the group to which the donors belonged. These data originate in a study of cytomegalovirus exposure and HLA in healthy donors (dated by TCRdb to about 2017). Background for the entire study: According to a later analysis, one platform produced both the approximately 110 validation repertoires and the 666 repertoires of the first cohort. The study aimed to test whether signatures of past pathogen exposure could be identified by cataloging public T cell receptors. A separate validation cohort of about 110 different subjects was used in addition to the roughly 700-subject first cohort. High-throughput TCR immunosequencing, statistical association of individual TCRs with disease status, and machine learning were combined to predict cytomegalovirus infection status.

Library construction relied on the immunoSEQ multiplex PCR assay. As for the authors' bioinformatics: A statistical classification framework was built for diagnosing cytomegalovirus status from the catalog of TCR beta chain sequences. TCRdb retrieved this table from immuneACCESS and kept in-frame rearrangements only. Not all clones are present; in checked studies, unresolved V genes account for under half, and no reason is known for the remainder. V, J and clone size were drawn from that table, and D and trimming were deduced from the DNA. This sample lists under 150,000 clones; roughly 90% were detected once. The ten largest clones capture under 2% of the sample. The germline V gene sets CDR1 to SGHRS and CDR2 to YFSETQ. Trimming removed 3 bases from V and 4 bases from J; the gene matches leave 8 bases unexplained. The CDR3 runs 15 amino acids, cysteine and phenylalanine included. This entry keeps only the CDR3 DNA: 45 bases, framed from base 1.

Paper-wide results and their limitations: In vitro tests confirmed that three of the cytomegalovirus-associated TCR beta chains recognize cytomegalovirus antigens. The study gave a list of 150 to 200 TCR beta chains associated with cytomegalovirus. A later analysis lacked HLA typing for the validation cohort, so it scored co-occurrence in that cohort across all 130 or so repertoires. According to the authors, the approach could potentially be generalized to other disease states and immunological phenotypes. Most TCR sequences were seen in very few donors, while some public TCRs were found in many individuals. Subsequent analysis determined that TCRs grouped into clusters in the first cohort also showed a tendency toward co-occurrence across the 120 or so validation repertoires, and roughly 95% of cluster scores exceeded 0. In both the original and validation cohorts, the classifier was reported to diagnose cytomegalovirus status with high specificity and sensitivity.

Sequencing input: PBMCs. This receptor was obtained from a woman in her late teens or twenties in good health and CMV-seronegative. This chain joins TRBV5-1 to TRBJ1-2; 8 central nucleotides agree with TRBD1. The CDR3 region: CASSSGTGLGYGYTF. The DNA is TGCGCCAGCAGCTCAGGGACAGGTCTCGGCTATGGCTACACCTTC.